The present TCR beta chain was sequenced within a study of blood T cell repertoires in COVID-19. Background on the study: Sample material is recorded as cDNA or gDNA derived from T cells, B-cell-depleted T cells, or PBMCs.

The recovered donors of Cohort 3 showed two negative PCRs, clearance, or symptom resolution. Produced via immunoSEQ multiplex PCR; TCRdb's table is partial and in-frame only. This sample yields under 300,000 clones, of which around 89% are seen a single time; 2% to 2.5% belongs to the top ten. Sequenced sample: PBMCs or T cells enriched from blood (not recorded which). The TCR comes from a woman between 18 and 29 years old who had recovered from COVID-19.

CDR3 sequence reads: CASSPTSGVETQYF. In DNA, the CDR3 is TGTGCCAGTAGTCCGACTAGCGGGGTTGAGACGCAGTATTTT. J is TRBJ2-3 and V is TRBV19, with 11 bases fitting TRBD2. Germline assignment: CDR1 LNHDA and CDR2 SQIVND (reference sequence). This CDR3 comprises 14 residues. Trimming removed 5 bases from V and 9 bases from J; junction bases left unmatched: 7.